Listed below are T cell receptor beta chains from one sample, sequenced in a study of cytomegalovirus exposure and HLA in healthy donors. The method was immunoSEQ multiplex PCR; TCRdb's version includes in-frame clones alone and lacks a portion of them. There are some 110,000 clones in the sample; 77% occur only once, and about 5% lies in the top ten. Sample: PBMCs. Every receptor here comes from a man aged 50 to 60 in good health and CMV-seropositive. The conserved cysteine and the conserved F or W are not part of the CDR3 here.

v_gene,CDR3aa
TRBV6-5,ASSYSGHRANVLT
TRBV5-1,ASSGRGTPAGQY
TRBV16,ASGGGRADQPQH
TRBV5-1,ASSLSTGATTGELF
TRBV5-1,ASSHKDRGEQSPLH
TRBV5-1,ASSALGQGRNKQF
TRBV28,ASSLRANYGYT
TRBV19,ASSIVGTGGESSGANVLT
TRBV6-1,ATTSGTIIADEQF
TRBV28,ASSRTGPGSHSFYGYT
TRBV2,ASSVPGLVAGELF
TRBV11-2,ASSLDGGGTYEQY
TRBV11-2,ASSLTASISSQDEQY
TRBV5-5,ASTTQPWTGSSYNSPLH
TRBV27,ASSLFARGDVGTGELF
TRBV5-1,ASSLQAGNTEAF
TRBV7-2,ASSLDLGQGATGYGYT
TRBV28,ASRHPGKTYNSPLH
TRBV20-1,SARRRELY
TRBV4-1,ASSFRGEETQY
TRBV10-3,AISESGGTRNTQY
TRBV6-5,ASSPRTGGGNTIY
TRBV6-6,ASSNSLSGRVHEQY
TRBV10-3,AISGTSGRERSYYEQY
TRBV23-1,ASSQTRGKSSYEQY
TRBV5-1,ASSLGEGKETQY
TRBV10-3,AIRSDRTTDTQY
TRBV4-2,ASSQVSGGVYEQY
TRBV6-5,ASRGGQGNYGYT
TRBV5-4,ASSSQGNSYEQY
TRBV28,ASSGGGTVYGYT
TRBV4-2,ASSQVGGGGQGTQY
TRBV6-1,ASSEPGGQASYEQY